Presented here are 22 T cell receptor beta chains from one specimen sequenced in a study of persistence of HIV-infected CD4 T cells. These TCRs are of unknown antigen specificity. Nonspecific anti-CD3/anti-CD28 bead stimulation represents the broad CD4+ T cell repertoire. CD4+ T cells upregulating both CD40 ligand and CD69 were sorted as responding cells. The libraries were made with immunoSEQ version 4 in survey mode. The table came from immunoSEQ multiplex PCR; TCRdb's copy has only in-frame clones and leaves some out. The sample carries roughly 41,000 clones, roughly 89% recorded once. The sequencing here drew on CD4+ T cells sorted from PBMCs after approximately 19-hour stimulation, taken from a patient who received antiretroviral therapy. These receptors were taken from an adult man with HIV who was CMV-seropositive.

This sequence joins TRBV5-1 and TRBJ2-7; D possibly corresponds to TRBD2 (6 bases). The CDR3 extends over 14 amino acids. CDR1 is SGHRS and CDR2 is YFSETQ in the germline V gene. The V gene lost 0 bases and the J gene lost 5 bases, with 12 bases spanning the gap. The DNA for the CDR3 is TGCGCCAGCAGCTTGGCAGGGACTTTCGACGAGCAGTACTTC. This codes for CASSLAGTFDEQYF.

The chain combines TRBV29-1 with TRBJ2-7; 7 nucleotides line up with TRBD1. This CDR3 region has 12 residues. The germline V gene encodes CDR1 SQVTM and CDR2 ANQGSEA. Trimming at V came to 5 bases and at J to 5 bases, leaving 6 bases not matched to a gene. The CDR3 DNA follows: TGCAGCGTTCCGGGACAGAGAAACGAGCAGTACTTC. Residues: CSVPGQRNEQYF.

The chain couples TRBV6-5 to TRBJ1-5; D unclear. V lost 11 bases, J lost 0 bases, and 11 bases lay in between. This CDR3 is built from 13 residues. Germline V lookup: CDR1 MNHEY, CDR2 SVGAGI. The CDR3 here is CAAHGYSNQPQHF. Here the CDR3 DNA reads TGTGCCGCTCATGGGTATAGCAATCAGCCCCAGCATTTT.

The gene calls are TRBV3-1 (or the pseudogene TRBV3-2) and TRBJ1-5; D is unclear. The CDR3 covers 14 residues. CDR1 and CDR2 (germline): LGHDT, YNNKEL (reference sequence). V was pared by 1 base and J by 4 bases, with 8 bases between. CDR3 loop: CASSQGSGNQPQHF. CDR3 DNA: TGTGCCAGCAGCCAAGGTAGTGGAAATCAGCCCCAGCATTTT.

The J gene is TRBJ2-1, the V gene TRBV5-1, with 12 bases lining up with TRBD2. CDR3 length equals 15 residues. The germline V gene encodes CDR1 SGHRS and CDR2 YFSETQ. V lost 4 bases and J lost 10; bases outside the gene matches: 9. CDR3 protein: CASSPTTSGRREQFF. DNA for the CDR3: TGCGCCAGCAGCCCAACGACTAGCGGGAGACGCGAGCAGTTCTTC.

This clone occurred a few times. The chain couples TRBV3-1 (or the pseudogene TRBV3-2) to TRBJ1-5; D is unresolved. Deletions cut 1 base from V and 6 bases from J, with 16 bases between. Germline V gives CDR1 LGHDT, CDR2 YNNKEL (reference sequence). The CDR3 runs to 16 residues. The CDR3 loop reads CASSQASGRSTQPQHF. The CDR3 DNA is TGTGCCAGCAGCCAAGCCAGCGGCAGGTCCACTCAGCCCCAGCATTTT.

This clone was seen only once. The rearrangement links TRBV19 to TRBJ2-5; no clear D gene. Germline loops: CDR1 LNHDA, CDR2 SQIVND (reference sequence). Trimming shortened V by 6 bases and J by 4 bases, and 9 bases separated the two germline ends. CDR3 length: 12 residues. The CDR3 loop reads CASSDISETQYF. CDR3 bases: TGTGCCAGTAGCGACATATCAGAGACCCAGTACTTC.

CDR3 DNA: TGTGCCTGGAGTGGTATTAGGGACAGGGGATTTCGGCATAATGAGCAGTTCTTC. Its protein is CAWSGIRDRGFRHNEQFF. The chain uses TRBV30 and TRBJ2-1; TRBD1 matches at 10 bases. The CDR3 is 18 amino acids. J gave up 7 bases and V 1 base, and 16 bases lay outside the gene matches. Germline V CDR1 and CDR2: GTSNPN, SVGIG (reference sequence).

This chain connects TRBV14 to TRBJ2-2, with a weak D call TRBD2 (6 bases). The CDR3 is 15 amino acids. V was pared by 4 bases and J by 4 bases, with 13 bases between. Per the germline V gene, CDR1 is SGHDN and CDR2 is FVKESK. This CDR3 is CASSLMTRGTGELFF. The CDR3 DNA is TGTGCCAGCAGCCTTATGACTAGAGGCACCGGGGAGCTGTTTTTT.

This chain links TRBV6-5 with TRBJ1-6, with D uncertain. The CDR3 spans 13 residues. V lost 9 bases and J 6 bases, leaving 12 bases between the germline ends. Germline V gives CDR1 MNHEY, CDR2 SVGAGI. DNA for the CDR3: TGTGCCAGTCAGGAGGGATTTAATTCACCCCTCCACTTT. Encoded protein: CASQEGFNSPLHF.

The chain has TRBV3-1 (or the pseudogene TRBV3-2) and TRBJ2-1; a weak D match, TRBD1 (5 bases). The CDR3 consists of 14 residues. The germline V and J ends were trimmed by 1 base and 8 bases, with 12 bases remaining between them. Germline loops: CDR1 LGHDT, CDR2 YNNKEL (reference sequence). CDR3 coding DNA: TGTGCCAGCAGCCAAGGTCCTCTAGGGGATGAGCAGTTCTTC. Its protein product is CASSQGPLGDEQFF.

The rearrangement links TRBV5-1 to TRBJ2-7; tentative D call: TRBD1 (6 bases). This CDR3 has 14 residues. CDR1 and CDR2 from the germline V gene are SGHRS and YFSETQ. The V gene lost 4 bases and the J gene lost 3 bases, with 14 bases spanning the gap. CDR3 sequence (DNA): TGCGCCAGCAGCCTCCGACAGGCAAACTACGAGCAGTACTTC. It encodes CASSLRQANYEQYF.

This clone was seen only once. The V call is TRBV5-1, the J call TRBJ2-5; 7 bases map to TRBD1. Germline CDR1 and CDR2: SGHRS and YFSETQ. V trimming: 2 bases; J trimming: 6 bases; junction bases outside the gene matches: 4. The CDR3 covers 13 residues. In nucleotides, the CDR3 is TGCGCCAGCAGCTTACAGGGGTCGCAGACCCAGTACTTC. Its translation is CASSLQGSQTQYF.

The chain has TRBV29-1 and TRBJ1-1, with D unclear. The length of the CDR3 is 13 residues. Germline CDR1 and CDR2: SQVTM and ANQGSEA. Trimming left V 5 bases short and J 5 bases short, with 15 bases between. The CDR3 nucleotides read TGCAGCGTTCGTAAGGGATGGGGAACTGAAGCTTTCTTT. It is translated as CSVRKGWGTEAFF.

The V gene is TRBV28, the J gene TRBJ1-5; TRBD1 aligns across 8 bases. V shed 5 bases, J shed 2 bases, and the junction held 5 bases outside the gene matches. CDR1 is MDHEN, CDR2 SYDVKM, per germline. The CDR3 contains 15 residues. CDR3 in amino acids: CASSPTGGGNQPQHF. CDR3 in DNA: TGTGCCAGCAGTCCCACAGGGGGAGGCAATCAGCCCCAGCATTTT.

V gene TRBV5-4 combines with J gene TRBJ1-1, with 8 nucleotides matching TRBD1. Germline CDR1 SGHNT, CDR2 YYREEE (reference sequence). The CDR3 sequence is 16 residues long. The V and J ends lost 2 bases and 5 bases, in that order; junction bases with no gene match: 11. The CDR3 sequence is CASSLPGGRGQTEAFF. Here the CDR3 DNA reads TGTGCCAGCAGCTTACCAGGGGGCAGGGGGCAAACTGAAGCTTTCTTT.

The chain joins TRBV20-1 to TRBJ1-5; D is possibly TRBD1 (6 bases). Germline assignment: CDR1 DFQATT and CDR2 SNEGSKA (reference sequence). The V end lost 3 bases, the J end lost 1 base, and 10 bases lay between the germline ends. The CDR3 totals 14 residues. The CDR3 region has the DNA TGCAGTGCTAGTTTTCAGGGGAGCAATCAGCCCCAGCATTTT. Amino acids: CSASFQGSNQPQHF.

This chain links TRBV21-1 with TRBJ1-2. TRBV21-1 has pseudogene status. The CDR3 loop spans 10 amino acids. This CDR3 is CASSADGYTF. The CDR3 DNA follows: TGTGCCAGCAGCGCCGATGGCTACACCTTC.

The genes are TRBV28 and TRBJ2-3; 9 positions match TRBD2. Germline CDR1 is MDHEN and CDR2 is SYDVKM. CDR3 size: 16 residues. After removal of 6 bases from V and 4 bases from J, the junction contained 11 bases not matched to a gene. The CDR3 protein is CASRRVSGSRSDTQYF. The CDR3 DNA follows: TGTGCCAGCAGGAGAGTTAGCGGGAGTCGTTCAGATACGCAGTATTTT.

The chain uses TRBV7-2 and TRBJ2-6, with D unresolved. The CDR3 extends over 16 amino acids. Germline CDR1 SGHTA, CDR2 FQGNSA. Trimming took 1 base from V and 0 from J, leaving 7 bases between them. The CDR3 nucleotides read TGTGCCAGCAGCTTAGGAGGTTCCTCTGGGGCCAACGTCCTGACTTTC. Its protein product is CASSLGGSSGANVLTF.

The chain combines TRBV5-1 with TRBJ1-5; TRBD1 matches 8 bases. Germline values: CDR1 SGHRS, CDR2 YFSETQ. Trimming took 4 bases from V and 2 from J; bases not matched to a gene: 2. This CDR3 comprises 14 residues. The CDR3 spells CASSQTGGNQPQHF. In DNA form, the CDR3 reads TGCGCCAGCAGCCAGACAGGGGGCAATCAGCCCCAGCATTTT.

This chain links TRBV19 with TRBJ2-2; the D gene is possibly TRBD1 (6 bases). V lost 4 bases to trimming and J lost 2 bases, with 11 bases between them. In germline, CDR1 is LNHDA, CDR2 SQIVND (reference sequence). The CDR3 has 15 amino acids. The CDR3: CASSRQGQNTGELFF. In DNA, the CDR3 is TGTGCCAGTAGTAGGCAGGGGCAAAACACCGGGGAGCTGTTTTTT.